Listed here are 2 T cell receptor beta chains from one sample, sequenced in a study of blood T cells in healthy people across ages (dated by TCRdb to the mid-2010s). Library method: 5' RACE. A second PCR of about 6 to 11 cycles was performed with a sample-barcoded 5' primer and a J-beta primer mix. TCRdb trimmed the raw reads at Q25, called clones with MiXCR and kept productive beta chains. Merged by CDR3 protein, the rows form single entries marked with the most common genes and DNA. In all, the sample holds some 1,800,000 distinct CDR3 sequences, and 39% of those were seen once. More than 20% of the sample comes from the top ten. The material sequenced was blood. These receptors came from a human donor in good health.

CDR3 bases: TGTGCCAGCAGCCTCGGACAGGGGGCTAGGGAGCAGTTCTTC. Translation gives CASSLGQGAREQFF. The chain combines TRBV5-6 with TRBJ2-1, with TRBD1 identical over 11 bases. Germline loops: CDR1 SGHDT, CDR2 YYEEEE. CDR3 size: 14 residues. Trimming took 4 bases from V and 10 from J; bases not matched to a gene: 7. Full variable domain (rest looked up from reference TRBV5-6 and TRBJ2-1): DAGVTQSPTHLIKTRGQQVTLRCSPKSGHDTVSWYQQALGQGPQFIFQYYEEEERQRGNFPDRFSGHQFPNYSSELNVNALLLGDSALYLCASSLGQGAREQFFGPGTRLTVL.

The chain uses TRBV28 and TRBJ1-2; D perhaps matches TRBD1 (5 bases). This CDR3 comprises 16 residues. Trimming took off 5 bases at V and 8 bases at J, with 24 bases between the two ends. Germline assignment: CDR1 MDHEN and CDR2 SYDVKM. In DNA, the CDR3 is TGTGCCAGCAGTCTCAAGTCCCCCACGACAGTAGGAGGCTACACCTTC. Its translation: CASSLKSPTTVGGYTF.